These 29 T cell receptor beta chains were sequenced from one sample in a study of blood T cell repertoires in COVID-19. Measured with immunoSEQ multiplex PCR; TCRdb has only the in-frame clones, and not every one. The data contain about 54,000 clones, about nine tenths of them singletons. The source material was peripheral blood. The receptor set was obtained from a man in his 60s with active COVID-19.

Only one count was recorded for this clone. This chain links TRBV7-8 with TRBJ1-6; D gene unclear. CDR1 and CDR2 (germline): SGHVS, FQNEAQ. V lost 5 bases and J 0 bases, leaving 11 bases between the germline ends. This CDR3 region has 16 residues. The CDR3 loop reads CASSIRLPSYNSPLHF. CDR3 bases: TGTGCCAGCAGCATCAGGTTACCCTCCTATAATTCACCCCTCCACTTT.

This chain joins TRBV5-1 and TRBJ2-5, with 14 bases fitting TRBD2. This CDR3 is 15 amino acids long. The germline V gene encodes CDR1 SGHRS and CDR2 YFSETQ. Germline trimming cut 6 bases from V and 7 bases from J; bases unmatched to any gene: 8. The CDR3 spells CASTVTSGGEGTQYF. The DNA for the CDR3 is TGCGCCAGCACCGTGACTAGCGGGGGGGAAGGGACCCAGTACTTC.

The V and J genes are TRBV5-5 and TRBJ2-7, with D tentatively TRBD1 (6 bases). CDR3 length equals 17 residues. Germline values: CDR1 SGHKS, CDR2 YYEKEE (reference sequence). Trimming took off 0 bases at V and 0 bases at J, with 16 bases between the two ends. Here the CDR3 DNA reads TGTGCCAGCAGCTTGGCTAGCCCAGGGGAATACTCCTACGAGCAGTACTTC. Translation: CASSLASPGEYSYEQYF.

V usage is TRBV7-2 and J usage is TRBJ1-1; the D gene is possibly TRBD1 (6 bases). The CDR3 consists of 17 residues. Deletions cut 4 bases from V and 2 bases from J, with 20 bases between. The germline gives CDR1 SGHTA, CDR2 FQGNSA. As DNA, the CDR3 is TGTGCCAGCAGCTCAGGGGTTTTAACAGGGATAAACACTGAAGCTTTCTTT. This sequence encodes CASSSGVLTGINTEAFF.

The CDR3 DNA is TGTGCCAGCAGCTTAGCTAGACTATCCACTGAAGCTTTCTTT. Translated, it gives CASSLARLSTEAFF. The rearrangement joins TRBV7-9 to TRBJ1-1, with D uncertain. V was cut by 0 bases and J by 4 bases, with 9 bases left in between. This CDR3 is 14 amino acids long. Germline V gene data show CDR1 as SEHNR and CDR2 as FQNEAQ (reference sequence).

The chain employs TRBV7-2 and TRBJ1-5; the D is unclear. V lost 6 bases to trimming and J lost 2 bases, with 11 bases between them. Germline CDR1 is SGHTA and CDR2 is FQGNSA. The CDR3 runs 14 residues. The CDR3 DNA reads TGTGCCAGCAGTCCGGTGAGCGGCAATCAGCCCCAGCATTTT. Translation: CASSPVSGNQPQHF.

J is TRBJ2-7 and V is TRBV19; TRBD2 might be the D (6 bases). The CDR3 totals 13 residues. V shed 6 bases and J shed 2 bases, with 11 bases lying between them. The germline V gene has CDR1 LNHDA and CDR2 SQIVND (reference sequence). The CDR3 sequence: CASRAGPTYEQYF. CDR3 in DNA: TGTGCCAGTAGGGCGGGACCAACCTACGAGCAGTACTTC.

The chain employs TRBV5-4 and TRBJ1-3; 7 bases are shared with TRBD1. The CDR3 extends over 15 amino acids. V lost 4 bases, J lost 0 bases, and 4 bases stayed unmatched. Germline V gene sequence: CDR1 SGHNT, CDR2 YYREEE (reference sequence). The CDR3 loop reads CASSPGQTSGNTIYF. For the CDR3, the DNA is TGTGCCAGCAGCCCGGGACAGACCTCTGGAAACACCATATATTTT. Supplemented by reference TRBV5-4 and TRBJ1-3, the full variable domain reads ETGVTQSPTHLIKTRGQQVTLRCSSQSGHNTVSWYQQALGQGPQFIFQYYREEENGRGNFPPRFSGLQFPNYSSELNVNALELDDSALYLCASSPGQTSGNTIYFGEGSWLTVV.

This clone has a handful of counts. The rearrangement uses TRBV7-9 and TRBJ2-7, with D uncertain. The CDR3 covers 13 residues. CDR1 is SEHNR, CDR2 FQNEAQ, per germline (reference sequence). Trimming stripped 1 base from V and 3 bases from J, with 7 bases between. For the CDR3, the DNA is TGTGCCAGCAGCTTAGTCAACGGCTACGAGCAGTACTTC. It yields the protein CASSLVNGYEQYF.

V is TRBV18 and J is TRBJ2-1, with 12 positions matching TRBD1. Unmatched junction bases numbered 2, after V lost 2 bases and J lost 6 bases. Germline CDR1 reads KGHSH; CDR2 reads LQKENI. The CDR3 runs to 15 residues. CDR3 in DNA: TGTGCCAGCTCACCAGGGACAGGGGGCTTCAATGAGCAGTTCTTC. Protein: CASSPGTGGFNEQFF.

J is TRBJ2-1 and V is TRBV4-1; 8 bases match TRBD2. CDR3 length: 16 amino acids. With 0 bases clipped from V and 5 bases from J, the junction kept 6 bases outside the gene matches. The germline CDR1 and CDR2 sequences are MGHRA and YSYEKL. This chain's CDR3 is CASSQEGLGAHNEQFF. As DNA, the CDR3 is TGCGCCAGCAGCCAAGAGGGACTAGGGGCCCACAATGAGCAGTTCTTC.

This chain joins TRBV18 and TRBJ2-7; 9 positions match TRBD1. J gave up 0 bases and V 6 bases, and 6 bases lay outside the gene matches. Germline V gene lookup returns CDR1 KGHSH and CDR2 LQKENI. The CDR3 sequence is 15 residues long. As DNA, the CDR3 is TGTGCCAGCTCTGATGGGACAGGGTCCTCCTACGAGCAGTACTTC. Its protein is CASSDGTGSSYEQYF.

V gene TRBV5-4 combines with J gene TRBJ1-2, with TRBD1 matching 9 bases. The CDR3 totals 16 residues. With 2 bases clipped from V and 1 base from J, the junction kept 6 bases outside the gene matches. Looked up from germline, CDR1 is SGHNT and CDR2 is YYREEE (reference sequence). CDR3 sequence reads: CASSLFSTGGNYGYTF. CDR3 sequence (DNA): TGTGCCAGCAGCTTATTTTCGACAGGGGGTAACTATGGCTACACCTTC.

The chain has TRBV14 and TRBJ1-2, with TRBD1 identical over 8 bases. The length of the CDR3 is 15 residues. Germline CDR1 SGHDN, CDR2 FVKESK. Trimming cost V 4 bases and J 4 bases; bases outside gene matches: 8. For the CDR3, the DNA is TGTGCCAGCAGCCCCGGGGACAGGCAGTCCTATGGCTACACCTTC. Translation gives CASSPGDRQSYGYTF.

The rearrangement links TRBV4-1 to TRBJ2-5; perhaps TRBD2 as D (5 bases). The CDR3 spans 15 residues. Germline assignment: CDR1 MGHRA and CDR2 YSYEKL. V dropped 3 bases and J dropped 5 bases, with 16 bases sitting between them. The CDR3 region is CASSQGRSQRETQYF. CDR3 in DNA: TGCGCCAGCAGCCAGGGTCGTTCCCAGCGGGAGACCCAGTACTTC.

The rearrangement uses TRBV19 and TRBJ1-5, with 10 bases identical to TRBD1. Germline CDR1 LNHDA, CDR2 SQIVND (reference sequence). This CDR3 has 16 amino acids. Trimming cost V 5 bases and J 6 bases; bases outside gene matches: 10. The CDR3 is CASSGQGQGQGQPQHF. The CDR3 nucleotides are TGTGCCAGTAGTGGACAGGGACAGGGGCAGGGTCAGCCCCAGCATTTT.

The rearrangement joins TRBV28 to TRBJ2-3; 13 bases fit TRBD2. V lost 5 bases to trimming and J lost 3 bases; unmatched junction nucleotides: 5. The germline CDR1 and CDR2 sequences are MDHEN and SYDVKM. CDR3 length: 16 amino acids. The chain's CDR3 is CASSSRTSGSTDTQYF. The DNA of the CDR3 is TGTGCCAGCAGTAGCCGGACTAGCGGGAGTACAGATACGCAGTATTTT. Full variable domain (remainder filled in from reference TRBV28 and TRBJ2-3): DVKVTQSSRYLVKRTGEKVFLECVQDMDHENMFWYRQDPGLGLRLIYFSYDVKMKEKGDIPEGYSVSREKKERFSLILESASTNQTSMYLCASSSRTSGSTDTQYFGPGTRLTVL.

The rearrangement joins TRBV27 to TRBJ1-1; maybe TRBD1 (5 bases). The V gene lost 1 base and the J gene lost 7 bases, with 10 bases spanning the gap. Looked up from germline, CDR1 is MNHEY and CDR2 is SMNVEV (reference sequence). The CDR3 loop spans 13 amino acids. CDR3 sequence (DNA): TGTGCCAGCAGTTTATATACGCAGGGTGAAGCTTTCTTT. The encoded protein is CASSLYTQGEAFF.

The V and J genes are TRBV11-2 and TRBJ1-2; TRBD1 matches at 7 bases. The CDR3 totals 13 residues. Trimming at V came to 5 bases and at J to 4 bases, leaving 4 bases not matched to a gene. CDR1 is SGHAT, CDR2 FQNNGV, per germline. The chain's CDR3 is CASSTQGGYGYTF. In DNA, the CDR3 is TGTGCCAGCAGCACGCAGGGGGGCTATGGCTACACCTTC.

The chain carries TRBV5-8 and TRBJ2-1; tentatively, D is TRBD2 (6 bases). The V end was cut by 4 bases, the J end by 4 bases, with 15 bases between. Germline lookup yields CDR1 SGHTS and CDR2 YDEGEE. The CDR3 has 15 residues. The CDR3 nucleotides are TGTGCCAGCAGCCGGAGACTAGAGGGGTACAATGAGCAGTTCTTC. This codes for CASSRRLEGYNEQFF.

This rearrangement joins TRBV4-1 to TRBJ1-4, with D maybe TRBD1 (5 bases). CDR1 and CDR2 (germline): MGHRA, YSYEKL. The V end was cut by 3 bases, the J end by 4 bases, with 12 bases between. CDR3 length: 15 residues. The CDR3 nucleotides are TGCGCCAGCAGCCACGCGGGACCTCTTAATGAAAAACTGTTTTTT. Translated, it gives CASSHAGPLNEKLFF.

J is TRBJ1-1 and V is TRBV7-6; TRBD1 matches at 9 bases. Per germline, CDR1 SGHVS and CDR2 FNYEAQ. Trimming removed 5 bases from V and 1 base from J; junction bases left unmatched: 8. The CDR3 runs 16 residues. The CDR3 here is CASSPGTGQWNTEAFF. The CDR3 DNA reads TGTGCCAGCAGCCCCGGGACAGGGCAATGGAACACTGAAGCTTTCTTT.

The V gene is TRBV27, the J gene TRBJ2-5, with 10 bases that match TRBD2. The CDR3 is made up of 16 amino acids. Germline V gene data show CDR1 as MNHEY and CDR2 as SMNVEV (reference sequence). V was clipped by 6 bases and J by 1 base; unmatched bases: 8. CDR3 protein: CASSWGIAGGQETQYF. DNA for the CDR3: TGTGCCAGCAGCTGGGGAATAGCGGGGGGCCAAGAGACCCAGTACTTC.

The count of this clone is one. The chain links TRBV5-1 to TRBJ1-3; 10 bases are shared with TRBD1. CDR1 is SGHRS, CDR2 YFSETQ, per germline. The CDR3 loop spans 15 amino acids. The junction had 5 bases not matched to a gene; V was cut back by 4 bases and J by 4 bases. This CDR3 reads CASSATGGGGNTIYF. The DNA for the CDR3 is TGCGCCAGCAGCGCGACAGGGGGCGGCGGAAACACCATATATTTT.

This chain connects TRBV19 to TRBJ2-2; 10 bases are shared with TRBD1. The J segment lost 7 bases and the V segment lost 7 bases, leaving 15 bases of the junction unmatched. The CDR3 has 17 amino acids. The germline gives CDR1 LNHDA, CDR2 SQIVND (reference sequence). Written as DNA, the CDR3 is TGTGCCAGTAAACCCCCGCGGGACAGGGGTTACTTCGGGGAGCTGTTTTTT. This sequence encodes CASKPPRDRGYFGELFF.

V is TRBV6-6 and J is TRBJ2-7; 8 nucleotides match TRBD2. Trimming removed 5 bases from V and 5 bases from J; junction bases left unmatched: 20. The CDR3 covers 18 residues. Germline V gene lookup returns CDR1 MNHNY and CDR2 SVGAGI (reference sequence). The CDR3 DNA is TGTGCCAGCAGTCCGGGAGCGGGAGTTTCCCATCGGTGGAACGAGCAGTACTTC. Protein sequence: CASSPGAGVSHRWNEQYF.

The rearrangement uses TRBV30 and TRBJ1-5; 12 bases align to TRBD1. CDR3 size: 16 residues. J gave up 12 bases and V 2 bases, and 14 bases lay outside the gene matches. The V gene's germline CDR1 is GTSNPN and CDR2 SVGIG (reference sequence). The DNA for the CDR3 is TGTGCCTGGAGTTCCCCCGGGACAGGGGGCGCCGGTGGCCAGCATTTT. It translates to CAWSSPGTGGAGGQHF.

CDR3 loop: CASSLTYPNTEAFF. CDR3 nucleotides: TGTGCCAGCAGCCTTACCTACCCGAACACTGAAGCTTTCTTT. This sequence joins TRBV13 and TRBJ1-1; D remains unclear. The V gene lost 5 bases and the J gene lost 1 base, with 11 bases spanning the gap. This CDR3 is 14 amino acids long. Germline V gene lookup returns CDR1 PRHDT and CDR2 FYEKMQ (reference sequence).

Note on this clone: This sample includes further DNA sequences coding for the same CDR3. The V gene is TRBV7-2, the J gene TRBJ2-7; D is undetermined. This CDR3 is built from 11 residues. Looked up from germline, CDR1 is SGHTA and CDR2 is FQGNSA. The ends were cut back, 2 bases at V and 3 bases at J, with 2 bases in the middle. Written as DNA, the CDR3 is TGTGCCAGCAGCTTATACTACGAGCAGTACTTC. This sequence encodes CASSLYYEQYF.